Sequencing of this TCR beta chain was carried out in a study of blood T cell repertoires in COVID-19. Study summary: Sites in the United States, Italy and Spain provided acute and convalescent COVID-19 samples. In each case, the material was cDNA or gDNA derived from T cells, B-cell-depleted T cells, or PBMCs.

J gave up 2 bases and V 3 bases, and 7 bases lay outside the gene matches. CDR1 is SGHRS, CDR2 YFSETQ, per germline. The CDR3 has 15 residues. As originally analysed: Amplification with reference gene primers provided the estimates of nucleated cell counts. Method: immunoSEQ multiplex PCR; TCRdb's copy keeps in-frame clones and lacks some. For V, J and clone size, that table is used; D and trimming come from the DNA. The sample lists almost 200,000 clones, 80% to 90% occurring once. The sequence came from a woman aged 70-85 years with acute or convalescent COVID-19. The sequenced material came from peripheral blood. J is TRBJ2-5 and V is TRBV5-1; 7 bases agree with TRBD2. The CDR3 loop is CASSSTGGIQETQYF. CDR3 coding DNA: TGCGCCAGCAGCTCGACGGGGGGAATTCAAGAGACCCAGTACTTC.